This T cell receptor (beta chain) derives from a study of T cell changes during pregnancy in multiple sclerosis. Repertoires were generated with immunoSEQ multiplex PCR, while TCRdb's copy carries only in-frame clones and drops some. The profile shows about 59,000 clones, 92% of them singletons. CDR1 is SGHTA and CDR2 is FQGTGA in the germline V gene. This CDR3 is built from 13 residues. Trimming removed 3 bases from V and 5 bases from J, with 8 bases in between. This TCR derives from a female donor in good health, enrolled as a control in a pregnancy study. Source: peripheral blood, taken in the third trimester of pregnancy. This chain uses TRBV7-3 with TRBJ2-1; a weak D match, TRBD1 (5 bases). The CDR3 here is CASSLGQHNEQFF. In DNA, the CDR3 is TGTGCCAGCAGCTTGGGGCAGCACAATGAGCAGTTCTTC.